This T cell receptor (beta chain) was sequenced for a study of cytomegalovirus exposure and HLA in healthy donors. Background on the study: Roughly 170 million T cells yielded 100 million or so unique TCR beta sequences in earlier analysis. Study-wide findings and caveats: Reports state that TCR beta sequences accurately predicted most subjects' HLA-A and HLA-B alleles.

Vbeta (60) and Jbeta (13) primers were used in the PCR. Profiled with immunoSEQ multiplex PCR; TCRdb holds only in-frame clones, not every one. The sample includes about 150,000 clones, 63% of them seen just once. Concerning this clone itself: Its specificity is unknown.

This CDR3 is 14 amino acids long. The germline gives CDR1 SNHLY, CDR2 FYNNEI. The ends lost 1 base at V and 1 base at J; junction bases unmatched: 1. The origin of this receptor is a woman aged 60-70 years in good health and CMV-seropositive. Sequenced material: PBMCs. The chain couples TRBV2 to TRBJ2-7; 7 bases align to TRBD2. In DNA, the CDR3 is TGTGCCAGCAGTGAAGGGGAGGGTTCCTACGAGCAGTACTTC. It is translated as CASSEGEGSYEQYF.